This TCR beta chain was identified in a study of CD8+CD57+ T cells in acquired aplastic anemia. Investigators profiled TCR beta VDJ and CDR3 from genomic DNA template. TCRdb called the reads again in MiXCR, with one record for every CDR3 protein. The sample yields about 190,000 distinct CDR3 sequences, roughly half seen once. Germline loops: CDR1 SEHNR, CDR2 FQNEAQ (reference sequence). The CDR3 has 15 residues. Trimming at V came to 5 bases and at J to 6 bases, leaving 11 bases not matched to a gene. The sequence came from a human donor in good health, serving as a control. The rearrangement links TRBV7-9 to TRBJ1-2; 8 positions agree with TRBD1. The sequenced sample was sorted CD4+, CD8+, or CD8+CD57+ T cells (not recorded which) from PBMCs. The CDR3 DNA reads TGTGCCAGCAGCGCTTCAGACAGGGGAGTTGATGGCTACACCTTC. Residues: CASSASDRGVDGYTF.